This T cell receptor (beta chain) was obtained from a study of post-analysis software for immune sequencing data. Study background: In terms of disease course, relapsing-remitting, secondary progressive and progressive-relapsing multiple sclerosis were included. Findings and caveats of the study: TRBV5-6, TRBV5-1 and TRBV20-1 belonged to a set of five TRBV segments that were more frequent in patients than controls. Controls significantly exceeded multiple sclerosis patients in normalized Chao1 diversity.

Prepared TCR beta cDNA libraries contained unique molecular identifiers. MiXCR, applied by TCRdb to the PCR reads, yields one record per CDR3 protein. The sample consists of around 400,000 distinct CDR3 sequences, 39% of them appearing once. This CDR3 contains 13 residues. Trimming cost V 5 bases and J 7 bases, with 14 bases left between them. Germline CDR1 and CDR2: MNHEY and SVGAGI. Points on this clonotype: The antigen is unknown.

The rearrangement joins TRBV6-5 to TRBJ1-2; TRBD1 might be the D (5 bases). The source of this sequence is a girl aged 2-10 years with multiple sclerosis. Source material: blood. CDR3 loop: CASSRPGHAGYTF. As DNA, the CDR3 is TGTGCCAGCAGTCGTCCGGGGCACGCTGGCTACACCTTC.